This TCR beta chain was captured in a study of control samples from healthy donors and cancer patients. Germline CDR1 is KGHSH and CDR2 is LQKENI. Trimming shortened V by 1 base and J by 0 bases, and 4 bases separated the two germline ends. There are 13 residues in the CDR3. Measured with immunoSEQ multiplex PCR; TCRdb has only the in-frame clones, and not every one. The table has 75,000 to 95,000 clones, about 88% seen once. V and J are TRBV18 and TRBJ2-7; D ambiguous. This TCR came from a woman between 45 and 65 years old in good health. Sequenced: blood. Here the CDR3 reads CASSPRSSYEQYF. The DNA for the CDR3 is TGTGCCAGCTCACCACGGAGCTCCTACGAGCAGTACTTC.